The rows below give T cell receptor beta chains drawn from one sample of a study of shared T cell receptors in the human thymus. Generated by immunoSEQ multiplex PCR, the TCRdb table keeps only in-frame clones and is missing some. Of roughly 500,000 clones listed, around 78% were seen once; the top ten hold about 0.013%. This sample also belongs to another study, concerning human thymus T cells.

Sequencing used thymocytes. The receptors were gathered from a boy in the first two years of life with a congenital heart defect. The CDR3 runs from the conserved cysteine through the conserved F or W. Fields, in order: D gene, V gene, J gene, clone size, CDR3 protein, CDR3 DNA. A D gene is named only where the DNA matches it firmly. Rows give clone size only sometimes, using once, few, many, or a class for an expanded clone.

>TRBD2|TRBV18|TRBJ2-2|NA
CASSPPTSEDTGELFF
TGTGCCAGCTCACCACCGACTAGCGAGGACACCGGGGAGCTGTTTTTT
>NA|TRBV28|TRBJ1-5|NA
CASSSLGGLEQPQHF
TGTGCCAGCAGTTCACTCGGGGGGTTAGAGCAGCCCCAGCATTTT
>NA|TRBV25-1|TRBJ1-1|few
CASSGQAAVNTEAFF
TGTGCCAGCAGTGGACAGGCCGCGGTGAACACTGAAGCTTTCTTT
>TRBD1|TRBV28|TRBJ1-6|NA
CASSSDDRDSPLHF
TGTGCCAGCAGTTCCGACGACAGGGATTCACCCCTCCACTTT
>NA|TRBV18|TRBJ2-7|once
CASSPSGSAYEQYF
TGTGCCAGCTCACCTAGCGGTAGCGCCTACGAGCAGTACTTC
>TRBD1|TRBV6-1|TRBJ2-1|NA
CASSERGTGSYNEQFF
TGTGCCAGCAGTGAAAGGGGGACAGGTTCTTACAATGAGCAGTTCTTC
>TRBD2|TRBV18|TRBJ2-7|few
CASSPGAGNIDEQYF
TGTGCCAGCTCACCAGGAGCGGGAAATATCGACGAGCAGTACTTC
>TRBD1|TRBV7-9|TRBJ2-7|once
CASSPRTTGRSEQYF
TGTGCCAGCAGCCCCCGAACGACAGGGCGCAGCGAGCAGTACTTC
>TRBD1|TRBV13|TRBJ2-7|few
CASRSHTGGHHDYEQYF
TGTGCCAGCAGATCCCACACAGGGGGCCACCACGACTACGAGCAGTACTTC
>TRBD1|TRBV30|TRBJ2-7|NA
CAFLPPTGTYEQYF
TGTGCCTTTCTTCCCCCGACAGGGACCTACGAGCAGTACTTC
>NA|TRBV20-1|TRBJ2-1|few
CSARDRRVFF
TGCAGTGCTAGAGATCGGCGGGTGTTCTTC
>TRBD2|TRBV10-3|TRBJ2-1|NA
CAIRFSGRADEQFF
TGTGCCATCAGGTTTAGCGGGAGGGCCGATGAGCAGTTCTTC
>TRBD1|TRBV4-3|TRBJ1-1|NA
CASSQEDRGSTEAFF
TGCGCCAGCAGCCAAGAGGACAGGGGAAGCACTGAAGCTTTCTTT
>NA|TRBV6-1|TRBJ2-7|NA
CASQPRFYEQYF
TGTGCCAGCCAACCCCGGTTCTACGAGCAGTACTTC
>NA|TRBV4-3|TRBJ2-7|NA
CASSQGLVGEDETYEQYF
TGCGCCAGCAGCCAAGGGCTAGTGGGGGAGGACGAAACCTACGAGCAGTACTTC
>TRBD1|TRBV25-1|TRBJ1-3|NA
CASSAGTAFSGNTIYF
TGTGCCAGCAGTGCAGGGACAGCTTTCTCTGGAAACACCATATATTTT
>TRBD1|TRBV5-6|TRBJ1-4|NA
CASSWDREGEKLFF
TGTGCCAGCAGCTGGGACAGGGAGGGTGAAAAACTGTTTTTT
>NA|TRBV5-4|TRBJ2-7|NA
CASSPLPVFEYF
TGTGCCAGCAGCCCCCTCCCGGTCTTTGAGTACTTC
>NA|TRBV19|TRBJ1-2|NA
CASSTPRSNYGYTF
TGTGCCAGTAGTACTCCCCGGTCTAACTATGGCTACACCTTC
>TRBD2|TRBV30|TRBJ2-5|once
CAWRGTSGYQQETQYF
TGTGCCTGGCGGGGGACTAGCGGGTACCAACAAGAGACCCAGTACTTC
>NA|TRBV6-4|TRBJ2-7|NA
CASSDRDPIYEQYF
TGTGCCAGCAGTGACCGCGATCCCATCTACGAGCAGTACTTC
>NA|TRBV4-1|TRBJ2-1|NA
CASSRSGSSYNEQFF
TGCGCCAGCAGCCGTAGCGGTAGCTCCTACAATGAGCAGTTCTTC
>TRBD1|TRBV28|TRBJ2-7|NA
CASSSPRDRGSYEQYF
TGTGCCAGCAGTTCACCTCGGGACAGGGGGTCCTACGAGCAGTACTTC
>NA|TRBV7-9|TRBJ2-7|NA
CASSPRGPRNEQYF
TGTGCCAGCAGTCCCAGGGGCCCGAGGAACGAGCAGTACTTC
>NA|TRBV15|TRBJ1-1|NA
CATSSPTGANTEAFF
TGTGCCACCAGCAGTCCGACAGGCGCAAACACTGAAGCTTTCTTT
>NA|TRBV13|TRBJ2-7|NA
CASSLRTADAYEQYF
TGTGCCAGCAGCTTAAGGACAGCTGATGCCTACGAGCAGTACTTC
>TRBD1|TRBV7-6|TRBJ1-5|NA
CASSLAAGQGGSYSNQPQHF
TGTGCCAGCAGCTTAGCGGCGGGACAGGGAGGATCCTATAGCAATCAGCCCCAGCATTTT
>NA|TRBV27|TRBJ2-6|NA
CASSWLGANVLTF
TGTGCCAGCAGTTGGCTCGGGGCCAACGTCCTGACTTTC
>TRBD1|TRBV20-1|TRBJ1-2|NA
CSALGQGHTF
TGCAGTGCCCTGGGACAGGGGCATACCTTC
>NA|TRBV6-5|TRBJ2-7|few
CASSRLGTYEQYF
TGTGCCAGCAGTCGACTAGGTACCTACGAGCAGTACTTC
>NA|TRBV12-5|TRBJ2-7|NA
CASVLSGELGEQYF
TGTGCTAGTGTCCTATCGGGGGAGTTAGGCGAGCAGTACTTC
>TRBD1|TRBV28|TRBJ2-2|NA
CASSSTGENTGELFF
TGTGCCAGCAGTTCGACAGGGGAAAACACCGGGGAGCTGTTTTTT
>TRBD1|TRBV10-3|TRBJ2-1|NA
CAISESTLQGAYNEQFF
TGTGCCATCAGTGAGTCGACTCTCCAGGGGGCCTACAATGAGCAGTTCTTC
>NA|TRBV2|TRBJ1-6|NA
CASTRRARDSPLHF
TGTGCCAGCACGCGGAGGGCGAGAGATTCACCCCTCCACTTT
>TRBD2|TRBV28|TRBJ2-5|few
CASSLPRTSEKETQYF
TGTGCCAGCAGTTTACCCCGGACTAGCGAGAAAGAGACCCAGTACTTC
>NA|TRBV9|TRBJ2-5|NA
CASSATPEEEETQYF
TGTGCCAGCAGCGCCACTCCCGAGGAAGAAGAGACCCAGTACTTC
>TRBD1|TRBV7-8|TRBJ2-3|NA
CASSSGTGRGDTQYF
TGTGCCAGCAGCTCAGGGACAGGGCGGGGAGATACGCAGTATTTT
>NA|TRBV5-6|TRBJ2-7|NA
CASSLSGAPYEQYF
TGTGCCAGCAGCTTGTCTGGGGCTCCCTACGAGCAGTACTTC
>NA|TRBV10-3|TRBJ1-3|NA
CAIRAGPGDTIYF
TGTGCCATCAGAGCGGGACCAGGGGACACCATATATTTT
>NA|TRBV19|TRBJ2-3|NA
CATLSGGNTDTQYF
TGTGCCACCCTTAGCGGAGGGAACACAGATACGCAGTATTTT
>NA|TRBV6-1|TRBJ2-5|NA
CASSEPASPGTDGQETQYF
TGTGCCAGCAGTGAACCCGCCTCCCCGGGAACAGACGGCCAAGAGACCCAGTACTTC
>TRBD1|TRBV11-2|TRBJ2-7|NA
CASSSTGTGRDEQYF
TGTGCCAGCAGTTCAACCGGGACAGGACGGGACGAGCAGTACTTC
>NA|TRBV18|TRBJ1-2|NA
CASPRRQGSFNYGYTF
TGTGCCAGCCCTCGGAGGCAGGGGAGTTTTAACTATGGCTACACCTTC
>NA|TRBV6-1|TRBJ1-1|NA
CASSEGGKGRWGTEAFF
TGTGCCAGCAGTGAAGGGGGAAAGGGGCGATGGGGCACTGAAGCTTTCTTT
>TRBD1|TRBV5-1|TRBJ2-7|NA
CASSLGERGLIEQYF
TGCGCCAGCAGCTTGGGGGAGAGGGGGCTCATCGAGCAGTACTTC